The T cell receptor beta chain described here comes from a study of low-dose radiotherapy and immunotherapy resistance in tumors. Study details: It was 1 Gy per fraction every two weeks that Cohort 2 received, adding up to 13 Gy over 26 weeks.

First-strand cDNA used TRAV- and TRBV-specific primers, covering alpha and beta chains. TCRs were put through around 20 PCR cycles of amplification with Phusion. A constant-region primer and the V-primer adapter served as the primer pair. In vitro transcription was used to amplify the isolated mRNA. A single record per CDR3 protein comes from TCRdb applying MiXCR to the reads. This table has under 90,000 distinct CDR3 sequences, over 15% appearing once. CDR1 is ENHRY, CDR2 SYGVKD, per germline. This CDR3 comprises 16 residues. Trimming left V 1 base short and J 0 bases short, with 13 bases between. Described time point: before trial treatment. This clonotype was found many times.

The chain has TRBV10-3 and TRBJ2-7, with D perhaps matching TRBD2 (7 bases). The sequenced sample was PBMCs, obtained before treatment. This clonotype was obtained from a male donor with prostate cancer. For the CDR3, the DNA is TGTGCCATCAGTGAGTGGGGGGGCTCTAGCTCCTACGAGCAGTACTTC. Its translation: CAISEWGGSSSYEQYF.